One T cell receptor (beta chain) is described in this entry. Each CDR3 protein is one row after TCRdb ran MiXCR on the RT-PCR reads. The sample contains approximately 520,000 distinct CDR3 sequences, about 25% of which appear only once. This entry is derived from a study of response to subunit inactivated influenza vaccine. Germline CDR1 and CDR2: KGHDR and SFDVKD. The CDR3 has 17 residues. The J segment lost 6 bases and the V segment lost 4 bases, leaving 9 bases of the junction unmatched. The chain links TRBV24-1 to TRBJ2-2, with 11 bases aligning to TRBD1. The clonotype originates from a man over 45 who received an inactivated influenza vaccine. Sequenced here: CD4+ T cells sorted from PBMCs, sampled about 5 days after vaccination. CDR3 in amino acids: CATSDPPGQGVSGELFF. CDR3 DNA sequence: TGTGCCACCAGTGACCCGCCGGGACAGGGGGTTTCCGGGGAGCTGTTTTTT.